The T cell receptor beta chain under discussion was sequenced for a study of blood T cell repertoires in COVID-19. Looking at the study overall: Acute-phase and convalescent COVID-19 samples originated in the United States, Italy and Spain.

Deletions cut 0 bases from V and 5 bases from J, with 15 bases between. The germline CDR1 and CDR2 sequences are SGHRS and YFSETQ. The CDR3 totals 17 residues. In the authors' methods: Estimates of nucleated cell counts were drawn from the amplification of reference gene primers. TCRdb keeps only in-frame clones here, not all; method: immunoSEQ multiplex PCR. That table is the source of V, J and clone size, and D and trimming were worked out from the DNA. The sample yields approximately 350,000 clones, roughly 90% seen once. The J gene is TRBJ1-6, the V gene TRBV5-1; possible D gene TRBD1, 5 bases. This clonotype was obtained from a woman aged 70-85 years with COVID-19, enrolled during active disease. Sequencing input: peripheral blood. CDR3 in amino acids: CASSLGLGGVDNSPLHF. The DNA of the CDR3 is TGCGCCAGCAGCTTGGGATTAGGAGGGGTTGATAATTCACCCCTCCACTTT. Complete variable domain (other parts from reference TRBV5-1 and TRBJ1-6): KAGVTQTPRYLIKTRGQQVTLSCSPISGHRSVSWYQQTPGQGLQFLFEYFSETQRNKGNFPGRFSGRQFSNSRSEMNVSTLELGDSALYLCASSLGLGGVDNSPLHFGNGTRLTVT.